This entry lists 10 T cell receptor beta chains sequenced from one sample in a study of blood T cells in healthy people across ages. Primed by a sample-barcoded 5' primer and a J-beta primer mix, a second PCR proceeded for about 6 to 12 cycles. TCRdb called the 5' RACE reads again in MiXCR, with one record for every CDR3 protein. The sample lists hundreds of thousands of distinct CDR3 sequences, around 48% seen once, with roughly 34% in the top ten. Sequenced input: blood. Source of these receptors: a woman aged 55-70 years in good health.

This chain joins TRBV20-1 and TRBJ2-1, with 14 bases that match TRBD2. CDR1 and CDR2 from the germline V gene are DFQATT and SNEGSKA (reference sequence). J lost 4 bases, V lost 4 bases, and 3 bases had no gene match. CDR3 length equals 15 residues. DNA for the CDR3: TGCAGTGCTACGGGACTAGCGGGAGTATACAATGAGCAGTTCTTC. Encoded protein: CSATGLAGVYNEQFF.

About this clonotype itself: Since no conserved phenylalanine or tryptophan closes the CDR3, a read error is the likely cause. The DNA for the CDR3 is TGCGCCAGCAGCCAAGAGCTCACACTACCCCTCCACTTA. This translates into CASSQELTLPLHL. This sequence joins TRBV4-3 and TRBJ1-6; D gene ambiguous. Germline V gene lookup returns CDR1 LGHNA and CDR2 YSLEER. Trimming removed 0 bases at V and 12 bases at J, with 9 bases between. The CDR3 has 13 amino acids.

The V call is TRBV12-3 or TRBV12-4, the J call TRBJ1-1, with D unclear. V shed 2 bases and J shed 2 bases, with 12 bases lying between them. The CDR3 sequence is 15 residues long. CDR3 bases: TGTGCCAGCAGTTTAAAGGGTGGGCTAAACACTGAAGCTTTCTTT. Encoded protein: CASSLKGGLNTEAFF.

A few counts support this clonotype. The J gene is TRBJ2-7, the V gene TRBV5-6, with a possible D match to TRBD1 (6 bases). Germline V gene data show CDR1 as SGHDT and CDR2 as YYEEEE. Trimming took off 6 bases at V and 5 bases at J, with 15 bases between the two ends. The CDR3 is 13 amino acids. The CDR3 bases are TGTGCCAGCAATCACAGGGATCTCAACGAGCAGTACTTC. It translates to CASNHRDLNEQYF.

The table lists this clonotype with a count of one. The chain combines TRBV11-1 with TRBJ1-2, with no clear D. V was clipped by 4 bases and J by 5 bases, with 17 bases between them. Germline values: CDR1 SGHAT, CDR2 FQDESV (reference sequence). This CDR3 spans 15 amino acids. The CDR3 here is CASSSRRGNWYGYTF. The CDR3 bases are TGTGCCAGCAGCTCCCGTCGCGGTAATTGGTATGGCTACACCTTC.

The rearrangement links TRBV6-2 or TRBV6-3 to TRBJ2-1; D may match TRBD1 or TRBD2 (7 bases each). Trimming pared 6 bases from V and 7 bases from J, leaving 19 bases between. The CDR3 length is 15 residues. Germline CDR1 is MNHEY and CDR2 is SVGEGT. CDR3 sequence (DNA): TGTGCCAGCAGGGCACCCCGGCAGGGGGGGAATGAGCAGTTCTTC. As protein: CASRAPRQGGNEQFF.

V usage is TRBV11-2 and J usage is TRBJ2-7; D is undetermined. Germline lookup yields CDR1 SGHAT and CDR2 FQNNGV. CDR3 length: 16 amino acids. Trimming left V 1 base short and J 2 bases short, with 15 bases between. The CDR3 reads CASSLGDSSVPYEQYF. DNA of the CDR3: TGTGCCAGCAGCTTAGGGGATAGCTCAGTACCCTACGAGCAGTACTTC.

With respect to this clonotype: Germline is not matched at one junction end, which may reflect a read error. This sequence joins TRBV29-1 and TRBJ2-3, with TRBD2 matching 8 bases. This CDR3 has 12 residues. From germline, CDR1 is SQVTM and CDR2 ANQGSEA. The CDR3 DNA is TGCAGCGTTGGGACTAGCACAGATGCGCAGTATTTT. Translating it yields CSVGTSTDAQYF.

This chain links TRBV18 with TRBJ2-3; 7 bases match TRBD1. V dropped 3 bases and J dropped 0; count of bases not matched to a gene: 9. The germline CDR1 and CDR2 sequences are KGHSH and LQKENI. This CDR3 contains 17 residues. CDR3 residues: CASSPLGTEISTDTQYF. The CDR3 nucleotides are TGTGCCAGCTCACCGCTCGGGACAGAGATAAGCACAGATACGCAGTATTTT.

In DNA, the CDR3 is TGCGCCAGCAGCGAGGGGACTAGCGGTCTCACTGAGCAGTTCTTC. Translated, it gives CASSEGTSGLTEQFF. The V and J genes are TRBV5-1 and TRBJ2-1; 11 bases match TRBD2. Per the germline V gene, CDR1 is SGHRS and CDR2 is YFSETQ. V dropped 4 bases and J dropped 9; count of bases not matched to a gene: 9. CDR3 length: 15 amino acids.